This T cell receptor beta chain appears in the sequencing data of a study of vaccination effects on CD4 cells after COVID-19. The overall study: A couple of convalescent donors provided samples 16 days and one week before vaccination. Study-wide points: Convalescent post-vaccine spike-reactive clones were mostly newly vaccine-induced. Marked clonal contraction of infection- and vaccine-induced clones was seen late after vaccination.

With regard to this clone: Antigen: not known.

Sequencing was preceded by expansion of antigen-specific CD4+ T cells with viral peptide pools in the ViraFEST assay. Subsequent to a culture period of under 11 days, CD4+ T cells were isolated. Documented for the person is a PCR-confirmed SARS-CoV-2 infection occurring between March and December 2020. In the cultures, half the medium was exchanged for IL-2 medium on days 3 and 7. Repertoires were generated with immunoSEQ multiplex PCR, while TCRdb's copy carries only in-frame clones and drops some. This sample carries 45,000 to 70,000 clones, more than 75% of them seen once, and the ten largest clones take about 5%. This sequence originates from a human donor who had a prior SARS-CoV-2 infection. Specimen: CD4+ T cells from PBMCs cultured with HIV peptides, collected before COVID-19 vaccination. Stated subset: HIV-1 Nef peptide pool negative control/reference culture.

The CDR3 nucleotides read TGCGCCAGCAGCCCACAGGGTGGTTATGGCTACACCTTC. Protein sequence: CASSPQGGYGYTF. This rearrangement joins TRBV5-1 to TRBJ1-2; D is perhaps TRBD1 (6 bases). V gave up 4 bases and J gave up 5 bases, with 12 bases separating them. This CDR3 comprises 13 residues. Germline values: CDR1 SGHRS, CDR2 YFSETQ.